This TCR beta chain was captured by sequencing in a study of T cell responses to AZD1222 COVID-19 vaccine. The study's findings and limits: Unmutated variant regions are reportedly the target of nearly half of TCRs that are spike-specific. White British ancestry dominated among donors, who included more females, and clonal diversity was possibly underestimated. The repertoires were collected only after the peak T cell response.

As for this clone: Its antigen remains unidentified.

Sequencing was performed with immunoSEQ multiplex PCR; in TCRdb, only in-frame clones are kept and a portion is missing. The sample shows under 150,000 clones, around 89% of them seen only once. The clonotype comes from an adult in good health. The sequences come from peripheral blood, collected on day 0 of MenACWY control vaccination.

CDR3 bases: TGTGCCAGCAGTTACTCGGAGAAGTTGCATACGCAGTATTTT. Translation: CASSYSEKLHTQYF. This rearrangement joins TRBV6-5 to TRBJ2-3, with unresolved D. Per the germline V gene, CDR1 is MNHEY and CDR2 is SVGAGI. The V gene lost 0 bases and the J gene lost 7 bases, with 11 bases spanning the gap. The CDR3 is 14 amino acids.